The 21 T cell receptor beta chains reported below all come from one sample, sequenced in a study of blood T cell repertoires in COVID-19. Data came from immunoSEQ multiplex PCR; TCRdb stores just in-frame clones and leaves some out. The sample records approximately 130,000 clones, around 83% being singletons. The specimen was peripheral blood. These receptors all stem from a human donor in a cohort sampled during active COVID-19.

The chain recombines TRBV27 with TRBJ2-2; 7 bases are a match to TRBD2. This CDR3 contains 17 residues. With 1 base clipped from V and 1 base from J, the junction kept 6 bases outside the gene matches. CDR1 and CDR2 from the germline V gene are MNHEY and SMNVEV (reference sequence). Here the CDR3 reads CASSLFPGGKNTGELFF. In DNA form, the CDR3 reads TGTGCCAGCAGTTTATTCCCCGGGGGGAAGAACACCGGGGAGCTGTTTTTT.

The rearrangement joins TRBV3-1 (or the pseudogene TRBV3-2) to TRBJ2-5, with 11 bases that match TRBD1. This CDR3 has 15 amino acids. Trimming removed 1 base from V and 6 bases from J; junction bases left unmatched: 4. Germline CDR1 and CDR2: LGHDT and YNNKEL (reference sequence). In nucleotides, the CDR3 is TGTGCCAGCAGCCAAGGGACAGGGGGCCGAAAGACCCAGTACTTC. This gives the protein CASSQGTGGRKTQYF.

The chain links TRBV4-1 to TRBJ1-3, with 7 bases lining up with TRBD1. Germline V gives CDR1 MGHRA, CDR2 YSYEKL. V lost 0 bases and J lost 2; bases outside the gene matches: 7. This CDR3 contains 17 residues. The CDR3 loop reads CASSQEVRTGAGNTIYF. CDR3 sequence (DNA): TGCGCCAGCAGCCAAGAGGTTAGAACAGGGGCTGGAAACACCATATATTTT.

The genes are TRBV7-2 and TRBJ2-3, with TRBD1 as a possible D gene (6 bases). The length of the CDR3 is 17 residues. The V gene lost 3 bases and the J gene lost 6 bases, with 22 bases spanning the gap. The germline CDR1 and CDR2 sequences are SGHTA and FQGNSA. The CDR3, as DNA: TGTGCCAGCAGCTTGTTGCCTCGACAGCGCAGGGGTGATACGCAGTATTTT. Its translation is CASSLLPRQRRGDTQYF.

V is TRBV5-1 and J is TRBJ2-1, with 10 positions matching TRBD1. The CDR3 contains 16 residues. Trimming at V came to 4 bases and at J to 9 bases, leaving 13 bases not matched to a gene. Germline V gene sequence: CDR1 SGHRS, CDR2 YFSETQ. CDR3 DNA sequence: TGCGCCAGCAGCCCCAACCTCCGGGACAGGGGAGGTGAGCAGTTCTTC. Encoded protein: CASSPNLRDRGGEQFF.

The chain carries TRBV9 and TRBJ1-2; no clear D. With 6 bases removed from V and 4 bases from J, the gap between germline ends came to 13 bases. The CDR3 is 13 residues long. CDR1 SGDLS and CDR2 YYNGEE come from the germline V gene. The CDR3 bases are TGTGCCAGCACAATCTCGAGGATCTATGGCTACACCTTC. It encodes CASTISRIYGYTF.

The chain recombines TRBV7-8 with TRBJ1-2, with 7 positions matching TRBD1. Per the germline V gene, CDR1 is SGHVS and CDR2 is FQNEAQ. The CDR3 runs 14 residues. V shed 5 bases, J shed 8 bases, and the junction held 11 bases outside the gene matches. The CDR3 loop reads CASSQGSQGQGYTF. CDR3 DNA sequence: TGTGCCAGCAGCCAAGGGTCACAGGGGCAGGGCTACACCTTC. Full variable domain (missing parts from reference TRBV7-8 and TRBJ1-2): GAGVSQSPRYKVAKRGQDVALRCDPISGHVSLFWYQQALGQGPEFLTYFQNEAQLDKSGLPSDRFFAERPEGSVSTLKIQRTQQEDSAVYLCASSQGSQGQGYTFGSGTRLTVV.

The chain couples TRBV7-2 to TRBJ2-3; TRBD2 agrees at 9 bases. Per the germline V gene, CDR1 is SGHTA and CDR2 is FQGNSA. V dropped 5 bases and J dropped 3; count of bases not matched to a gene: 9. CDR3 length: 16 residues. As DNA, the CDR3 is TGTGCCAGCAGCCAACGCATAGCGGGAGCGACAGATACGCAGTATTTT. It encodes CASSQRIAGATDTQYF.

The V gene is TRBV6-5, the J gene TRBJ1-2; a possible D gene is TRBD1 (6 bases). V lost 6 bases, J lost 6 bases, and 17 bases lay in between. Germline values: CDR1 MNHEY, CDR2 SVGAGI. CDR3 length: 14 amino acids. For the CDR3, the DNA is TGTGCCAGCAGCCGCACAGGGAGAGGCGATGGCTACACCTTC. Protein sequence: CASSRTGRGDGYTF.

This clone came up once. This CDR3 reads CASSQGIREQFF. The CDR3 DNA reads as TGTGCCAGCAGCCAGGGCATTCGGGAGCAGTTCTTC. This chain joins TRBV5-8 and TRBJ2-1; TRBD1 might be the D (5 bases). Trimming left V 4 bases short and J 10 bases short, with 12 bases between. Germline V gene sequence: CDR1 SGHTS, CDR2 YDEGEE. This CDR3 is built from 12 residues.

V gene TRBV19 combines with J gene TRBJ1-4; no firm D call. The CDR3 is 16 amino acids. Germline V gives CDR1 LNHDA, CDR2 SQIVND (reference sequence). Between the trimmed V and J ends, which lost 3 bases and 8 bases, there was a span of 19 bases. CDR3 in amino acids: CASSILHAVVKEKLFF. The CDR3 DNA sequence: TGTGCCAGTAGTATCCTTCACGCGGTTGTCAAGGAAAAACTGTTTTTT.

This chain links TRBV27 with TRBJ2-3; D ambiguous. The CDR3 extends over 16 amino acids. From germline, CDR1 is MNHEY and CDR2 SMNVEV (reference sequence). V was pared by 0 bases and J by 4 bases, with 14 bases between. CDR3 in DNA: TGTGCCAGCAGTTTATCGGGCCGCCCCCGAGCAGATACGCAGTATTTT. This gives the protein CASSLSGRPRADTQYF.

This rearrangement joins TRBV5-1 to TRBJ2-5, with a weak D call TRBD1 (5 bases). V was pared by 4 bases and J by 1 base, with 20 bases between. This CDR3 contains 17 residues. The germline gives CDR1 SGHRS, CDR2 YFSETQ. CDR3 amino acids: CASSSGAGRRAQETQYF. The CDR3 DNA sequence: TGCGCCAGCAGCAGTGGGGCAGGGCGTAGGGCCCAAGAGACCCAGTACTTC.

The chain carries TRBV5-1 and TRBJ1-2; 7 bases agree with TRBD1. The CDR3 is made up of 13 amino acids. V lost 1 base to trimming and J lost 7 bases; unmatched junction nucleotides: 4. Germline V gene data show CDR1 as SGHRS and CDR2 as YFSETQ. The CDR3, as DNA: TGCGCCAGCAGCTTGAACAGGGGTGGTGGCTACACCTTC. Its protein product is CASSLNRGGGYTF.

This clone was picked up one time. The CDR3 here is CASSRDRGADTQYF. CDR3 DNA sequence: TGCGCCAGCAGCCGAGACAGGGGAGCAGATACGCAGTATTTT. The genes are TRBV4-3 and TRBJ2-3; 8 nucleotides match TRBD1. The CDR3 consists of 14 residues. The germline CDR1 and CDR2 sequences are LGHNA and YSLEER. The V and J ends lost 4 bases and 4 bases, in that order; junction bases with no gene match: 4.

The J gene is TRBJ1-6, the V gene TRBV6-5; the D gene is possibly TRBD1 (5 bases). Per the germline V gene, CDR1 is MNHEY and CDR2 is SVGAGI. V lost 4 bases, J lost 11 bases, and 15 bases lay in between. This CDR3 is 14 amino acids long. CDR3 coding DNA: TGTGCCAGCAGTTTCGACAGTGTCGGCGCACCCCTCCACTTT. Encoded protein: CASSFDSVGAPLHF.

In this sample, this clone turned up once. The V and J genes are TRBV3-1 (or the pseudogene TRBV3-2) and TRBJ2-1, with 8 bases fitting TRBD2. Trimming at V came to 5 bases and at J to 7 bases, leaving 16 bases not matched to a gene. The CDR3 is 17 residues long. The germline V gene encodes CDR1 LGHDT and CDR2 YNNKEL (reference sequence). This CDR3 is CASSSEPVREGENEQFF. CDR3 DNA: TGTGCCAGCAGCTCCGAGCCGGTTCGGGAGGGCGAGAATGAGCAGTTCTTC.

The chain combines TRBV6-6 with TRBJ1-1; 9 bases are shared with TRBD1. V was clipped by 2 bases and J by 11 bases; unmatched bases: 9. The germline CDR1 and CDR2 sequences are MNHNY and SVGAGI (reference sequence). This CDR3 comprises 14 residues. CDR3 loop: CASSYGGQGLEAFF. The CDR3, as DNA: TGTGCCAGCAGTTACGGGGGACAGGGATTAGAGGCTTTCTTT.

The rearrangement joins TRBV11-3 to TRBJ2-3, with 7 bases lining up with TRBD2. V shed 7 bases, J shed 5 bases, and the junction held 9 bases outside the gene matches. The V gene's germline CDR1 is SGHNT and CDR2 YENEEA. This CDR3 spans 14 amino acids. Written as DNA, the CDR3 is TGTGCCAGCACCCTGGGGAGGGGTGGAGATACGCAGTATTTT. Translating it yields CASTLGRGGDTQYF.

V usage is TRBV6-2 or TRBV6-3 and J usage is TRBJ1-1; D remains unclear. Trimming removed 2 bases from V and 6 bases from J, with 13 bases in between. Germline CDR1 reads MNHEY; CDR2 reads SVGEGT. This CDR3 is built from 14 residues. In DNA, the CDR3 is TGTGCCAGCAGTTACCTCCTATCGCGCGCTGAAGCTTTCTTT. Residues: CASSYLLSRAEAFF.

The chain combines TRBV11-2 with TRBJ2-1, with D possibly matching TRBD2 (6 bases). The CDR3 has 17 residues. Trimming cost V 5 bases and J 6 bases, with 23 bases left between them. Germline loops: CDR1 SGHAT, CDR2 FQNNGV. This CDR3 reads CASSPVRRAARGNEQFF. DNA of the CDR3: TGTGCCAGCAGCCCGGTAAGACGGGCTGCGCGGGGCAATGAGCAGTTCTTC.